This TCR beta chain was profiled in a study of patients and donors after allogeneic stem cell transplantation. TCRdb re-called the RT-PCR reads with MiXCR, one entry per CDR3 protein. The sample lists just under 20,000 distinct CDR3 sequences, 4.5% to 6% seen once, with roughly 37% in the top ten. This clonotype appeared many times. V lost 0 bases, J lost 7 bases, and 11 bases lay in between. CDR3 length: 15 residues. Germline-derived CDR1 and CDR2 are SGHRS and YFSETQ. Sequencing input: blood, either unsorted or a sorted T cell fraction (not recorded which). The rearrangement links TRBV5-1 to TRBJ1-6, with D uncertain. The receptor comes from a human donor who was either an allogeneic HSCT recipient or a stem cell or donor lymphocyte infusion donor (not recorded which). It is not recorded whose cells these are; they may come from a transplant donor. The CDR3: CASSLDLLLNSPLHF. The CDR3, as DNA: TGCGCCAGCAGCTTGGATTTGCTTTTGAATTCACCCCTCCACTTT.